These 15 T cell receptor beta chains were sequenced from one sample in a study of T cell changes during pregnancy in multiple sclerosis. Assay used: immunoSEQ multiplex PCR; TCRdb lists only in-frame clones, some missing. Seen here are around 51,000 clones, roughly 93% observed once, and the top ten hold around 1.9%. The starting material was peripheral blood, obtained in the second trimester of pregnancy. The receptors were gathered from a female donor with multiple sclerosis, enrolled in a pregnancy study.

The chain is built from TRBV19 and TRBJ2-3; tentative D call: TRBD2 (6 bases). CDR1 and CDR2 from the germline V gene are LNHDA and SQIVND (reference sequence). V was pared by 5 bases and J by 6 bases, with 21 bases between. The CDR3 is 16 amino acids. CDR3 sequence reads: CASSPRDPGEVDTQYF. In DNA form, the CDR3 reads TGTGCCAGTAGTCCCCGGGACCCGGGGGAGGTCGATACGCAGTATTTT.

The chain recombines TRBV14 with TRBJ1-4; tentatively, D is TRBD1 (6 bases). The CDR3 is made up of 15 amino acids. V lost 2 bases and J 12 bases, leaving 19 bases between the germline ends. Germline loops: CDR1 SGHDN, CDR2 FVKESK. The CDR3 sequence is CASSQLLQGAGELFF. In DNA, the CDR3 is TGTGCCAGCAGCCAACTCTTACAGGGCGCAGGGGAACTGTTTTTT. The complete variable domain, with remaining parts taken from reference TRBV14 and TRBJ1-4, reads EAGVTQFPSHSVIEKGQTVTLRCDPISGHDNLYWYRRVMGKEIKFLLHFVKESKQDESGMPNNRFLAERTGGTYSTLKVQPAELEDSGVYFCASSQLLQGAGELFFGSGTQLSVL.

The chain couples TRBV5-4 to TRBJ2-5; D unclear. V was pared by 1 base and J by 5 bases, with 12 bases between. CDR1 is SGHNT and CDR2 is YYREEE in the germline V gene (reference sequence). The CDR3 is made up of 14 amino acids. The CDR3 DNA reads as TGTGCCAGCAGCTTGTATGGCTTCAGGGAGACCCAGTACTTC. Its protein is CASSLYGFRETQYF.

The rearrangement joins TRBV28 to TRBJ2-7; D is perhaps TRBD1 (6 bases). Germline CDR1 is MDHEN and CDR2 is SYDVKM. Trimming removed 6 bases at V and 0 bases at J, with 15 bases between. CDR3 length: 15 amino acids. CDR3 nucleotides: TGTGCCAGCAGACCACAGGGAACGAGCTCCTACGAGCAGTACTTC. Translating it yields CASRPQGTSSYEQYF.

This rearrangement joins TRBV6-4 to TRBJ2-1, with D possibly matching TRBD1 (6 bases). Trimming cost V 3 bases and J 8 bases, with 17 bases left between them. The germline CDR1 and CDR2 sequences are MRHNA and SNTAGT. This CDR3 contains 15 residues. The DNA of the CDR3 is TGTGCCAGCAGTGAACTCGTTACAGGGATCGATGAGCAGTTCTTC. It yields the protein CASSELVTGIDEQFF.

In DNA form, the CDR3 reads TGTGCCAGCAGCCCCGGACTAGCGGGAACCTACGAGCAGTACTTC. Protein product: CASSPGLAGTYEQYF. The chain has TRBV7-6 and TRBJ2-7; 12 bases align to TRBD2. Germline V lookup: CDR1 SGHVS, CDR2 FNYEAQ. V dropped 5 bases and J dropped 2; count of bases not matched to a gene: 4. The CDR3 is 15 residues long. The full variable domain, its missing parts supplied by reference TRBV7-6 and TRBJ2-7, is GAGVSQSPRYKVTKRGQDVALRCDPISGHVSLYWYRQALGQGPEFLTYFNYEAQQDKSGLPNDRFSAERPEGSISTLTIQRTEQRDSAMYRCASSPGLAGTYEQYFGPGTRLTVT.

This CDR3 reads CSVEDRPGNTIYF. CDR3 nucleotides: TGCAGCGTTGAAGATCGTCCTGGAAACACCATATATTTT. The V gene is TRBV29-1, the J gene TRBJ1-3; unclear D gene. The ends were cut back, 0 bases at V and 2 bases at J, with 5 bases in the middle. Germline assignment: CDR1 SQVTM and CDR2 ANQGSEA. The CDR3 runs 13 residues.

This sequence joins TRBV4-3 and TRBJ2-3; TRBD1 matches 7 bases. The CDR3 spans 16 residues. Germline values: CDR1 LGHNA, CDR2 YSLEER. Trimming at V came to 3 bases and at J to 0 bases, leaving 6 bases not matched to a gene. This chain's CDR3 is CASSHGTVTSTDTQYF. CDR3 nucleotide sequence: TGCGCCAGCAGCCATGGGACAGTCACTAGCACAGATACGCAGTATTTT.

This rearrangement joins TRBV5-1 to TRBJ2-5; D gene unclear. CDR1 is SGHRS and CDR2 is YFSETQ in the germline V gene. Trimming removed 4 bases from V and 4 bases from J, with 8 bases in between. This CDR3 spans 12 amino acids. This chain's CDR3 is CASSPNRETQYF. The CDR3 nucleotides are TGCGCCAGCAGCCCTAACCGAGAGACCCAGTACTTC.

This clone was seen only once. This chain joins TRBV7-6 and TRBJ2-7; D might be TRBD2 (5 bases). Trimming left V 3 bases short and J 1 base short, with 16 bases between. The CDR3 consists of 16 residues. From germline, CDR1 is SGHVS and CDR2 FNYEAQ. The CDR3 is CASSLTLAAGSYEQYF. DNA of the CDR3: TGTGCCAGCAGCTTGACCCTAGCCGCCGGATCCTACGAGCAGTACTTC.

For the CDR3, the DNA is TGCAGCGTTCGGACTAGTTACACCGGGGAGCTGTTTTTT. It yields the protein CSVRTSYTGELFF. The chain joins TRBV29-1 to TRBJ2-2, with 7 positions matching TRBD2. CDR1 is SQVTM, CDR2 ANQGSEA, per germline. Trimming removed 5 bases from V and 3 bases from J; junction bases left unmatched: 3. The CDR3 loop spans 13 amino acids.

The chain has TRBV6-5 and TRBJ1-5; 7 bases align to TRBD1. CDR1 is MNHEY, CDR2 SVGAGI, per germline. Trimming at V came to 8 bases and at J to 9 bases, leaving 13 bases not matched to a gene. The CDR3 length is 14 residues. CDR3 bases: TGTGCCAGCCGGCCGTGGCGGACAGGCGCGCCCCAGCATTTT. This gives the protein CASRPWRTGAPQHF.

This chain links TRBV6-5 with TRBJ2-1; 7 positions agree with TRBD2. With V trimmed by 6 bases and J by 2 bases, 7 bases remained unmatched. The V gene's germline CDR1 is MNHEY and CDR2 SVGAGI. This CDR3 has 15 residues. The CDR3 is CASRAGLETYNEQFF. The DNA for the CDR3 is TGTGCCAGCAGGGCAGGACTAGAGACCTACAATGAGCAGTTCTTC.

This CDR3 reads CSAGDREGYGYTF. The CDR3 DNA is TGCAGCGCCGGGGACAGGGAGGGGTATGGCTACACCTTC. The chain carries TRBV29-1 and TRBJ1-2, with 9 bases identical to TRBD1. V was pared by 7 bases and J by 5 bases, with 8 bases of the junction left unmatched. Germline V lookup: CDR1 SQVTM, CDR2 ANQGSEA. This CDR3 contains 13 residues. The variable domain in full, with the rest retrieved from reference TRBV29-1 and TRBJ1-2, is SAVISQKPSRDICQRGTSLTIQCQVDSQVTMMFWYRQQPGQSLTLIATANQGSEATYESGFVIDKFPISRPNLTFSTLTVSNMSPEDSSIYLCSAGDREGYGYTFGSGTRLTVV.

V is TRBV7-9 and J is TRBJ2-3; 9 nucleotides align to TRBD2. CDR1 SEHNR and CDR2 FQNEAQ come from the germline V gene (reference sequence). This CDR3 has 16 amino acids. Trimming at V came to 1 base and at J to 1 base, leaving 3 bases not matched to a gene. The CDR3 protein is CASSLEGGRGTDTQYF. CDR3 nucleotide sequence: TGTGCCAGCAGCTTAGAGGGCGGGAGGGGCACAGATACGCAGTATTTT.